This T cell receptor (beta chain) originates from a study of T cell responses to AZD1222 COVID-19 vaccine. Points from the study as a whole: Only a handful of AZD1222 recipients, more than five in all, had baseline seropositivity. Regions 160-218 and 743-854 held dominance among vaccine-associated CD4 TCRs, which spanned spike. Only after the peak T cell response were repertoires sampled. A mostly white British donor set with more females was recruited, and clonal diversity was possibly underestimated.

Sequenced by immunoSEQ multiplex PCR; TCRdb stores in-frame clones only, minus some. The table shows some 130,000 clones, with 88% occurring only once. Note on this clone: As yet, its antigen is unknown.

Sequencing used peripheral blood, obtained on day 0 of AZD1222 vaccination. The TCR comes from an adult in good health.

DNA of the CDR3: TGTGCCAGCATGGAACAGGGCATAAGCAATCAGCCCCAGCATTTT. It is translated as CASMEQGISNQPQHF. The chain employs TRBV2 and TRBJ1-5, with a tentative D call TRBD1 (6 bases). The V gene lost 7 bases and the J gene lost 1 base, with 14 bases spanning the gap. The CDR3 is 15 amino acids. Per germline, CDR1 SNHLY and CDR2 FYNNEI.